Below are 13 T cell receptor beta chains sequenced from a single sample in a study of OX40 agonist ivuxolimab in advanced cancers. Generated by immunoSEQ multiplex PCR, the TCRdb table keeps only in-frame clones and is missing some. The table shows under 95,000 clones, with around 87% occurring only once. The sample here was CD4+ or CD8+ T cells sorted from blood, taken in a trial of the OX40 agonist ivuxolimab. Receptors originate from an adult with an advanced solid tumor such as melanoma, head and neck, liver or kidney cancer.

This clone was recorded a few times. The J gene is TRBJ1-5, the V gene TRBV2, with D uncertain. From germline, CDR1 is SNHLY and CDR2 FYNNEI. V lost 7 bases, J lost 9 bases, and 13 bases lay in between. The CDR3 extends over 12 amino acids. This CDR3 is CASTAPRGPQHF. The CDR3 DNA sequence: TGTGCCAGCACCGCACCTCGAGGGCCCCAGCATTTT.

As to this clone: The junction and the germline gene differ at one end; a read error may be behind it. V usage is TRBV7-7 and J usage is TRBJ2-7; 7 bases map to TRBD2. CDR3 length equals 13 residues. CDR1 and CDR2 from the germline V gene are SSHAT and FNYEAQ (reference sequence). The CDR3 DNA reads as TGTGCTAGCAGCTTAGACGGGGGGACCGAGCAGTACTTC. It is translated as CASSLDGGTEQYF.

The gene calls are TRBV10-3 and TRBJ2-3; the D is unclear. The germline V gene has CDR1 ENHRY and CDR2 SYGVKD. Trimming left V 5 bases short and J 3 bases short, with 6 bases between. This CDR3 contains 12 residues. CDR3 nucleotide sequence: TGTGCCATCAGTCAAAGTACAGATACGCAGTATTTT. Its translation: CAISQSTDTQYF.

This clone was counted once. J is TRBJ1-2 and V is TRBV10-3; D perhaps matches TRBD1 (6 bases). Germline V gene data show CDR1 as ENHRY and CDR2 as SYGVKD. This CDR3 has 11 residues. Trimming removed 10 bases from V and 6 bases from J, with 12 bases in between. DNA of the CDR3: TGTGCCACCGGCGGGGGCGATGGCTACACCTTC. This sequence encodes CATGGGDGYTF.

This clone has just one count. This chain connects TRBV29-1 to TRBJ2-7, with TRBD2 matching over 7 bases. The CDR3 has 11 amino acids. Germline V gene lookup returns CDR1 SQVTM and CDR2 ANQGSEA. V gave up 7 bases and J gave up 6 bases; unmatched junction bases: 6. The DNA of the CDR3 is TGCAGCGCCCGCAGGGAGGGCGAGCAGTACTTC. Translating gives CSARREGEQYF.

The chain employs TRBV4-2 and TRBJ2-5; 7 bases map to TRBD1. CDR1 LGHNA and CDR2 YNFKEQ come from the germline V gene. The V and J ends lost 4 bases and 5 bases, in that order; junction bases with no gene match: 13. The CDR3 is 16 residues long. CDR3 loop: CASSPGQGQHIETQYF. The DNA of the CDR3 is TGTGCCAGCAGCCCCGGCCAGGGACAGCATATCGAGACCCAGTACTTC.

The rearrangement links TRBV6-1 to TRBJ2-7; possibly TRBD1 or TRBD2 for D (5 bases each). This CDR3 is built from 15 residues. Germline CDR1 MNHNS, CDR2 SASEGT. The V gene lost 3 bases and the J gene lost 13 bases, with 25 bases spanning the gap. DNA of the CDR3: TGTGCCAGCAGTGATGAGTATGGGGGATGGAGCCCCGAATACTTC. As protein: CASSDEYGGWSPEYF.

V usage is TRBV5-5 and J usage is TRBJ1-2; D remains unclear. Germline lookup yields CDR1 SGHKS and CDR2 YYEKEE (reference sequence). CDR3 length: 13 residues. The germline V and J ends were trimmed by 3 bases and 2 bases, with 8 bases remaining between them. The CDR3 DNA sequence: TGTGCCAGCAGCTCGGACGGGAACTATGGCTACACCTTC. Its translation is CASSSDGNYGYTF.

The table lists this clone with a count of one. The chain couples TRBV30 to TRBJ1-1; a possible D gene is TRBD1 (6 bases). The CDR3 is made up of 14 amino acids. The germline CDR1 and CDR2 sequences are GTSNPN and SVGIG (reference sequence). Deletions cut 3 bases from V and 0 bases from J, with 11 bases between. The CDR3 region is CAWRWGDMNTEAFF. CDR3 DNA: TGTGCCTGGAGGTGGGGGGACATGAACACTGAAGCTTTCTTT.

This chain joins TRBV29-1 and TRBJ1-5; a possible D gene is TRBD1 (5 bases). The CDR3 is 13 amino acids. Trimming cost V 8 bases and J 3 bases, with 14 bases left between them. Germline lookup yields CDR1 SQVTM and CDR2 ANQGSEA. CDR3 in amino acids: CSTRDRDNQPQHF. The CDR3 coding sequence is TGCAGCACCCGGGACCGAGACAATCAGCCCCAGCATTTT.

The chain uses TRBV10-3 and TRBJ1-4, with D unclear. CDR1 is ENHRY, CDR2 SYGVKD, per germline. Trimming cost V 3 bases and J 6 bases, with 11 bases left between them. This CDR3 contains 14 residues. DNA for the CDR3: TGTGCCATCAGTGAACGGGGTAGTGATGAAAAACTGTTTTTT. Translation gives CAISERGSDEKLFF.

The chain recombines TRBV19 with TRBJ2-5, with 12 bases fitting TRBD2. With 7 bases clipped from V and 7 bases from J, the junction kept 10 bases outside the gene matches. Looked up from germline, CDR1 is LNHDA and CDR2 is SQIVND (reference sequence). The CDR3 sequence is 15 residues long. The CDR3 nucleotides are TGTGCCAGTAACTCACGACTAGCGGGGGAGCGGACCCAGTACTTC. Translating it yields CASNSRLAGERTQYF.

In nucleotides, the CDR3 is TGTGCCAGTAGTATAAGCCCTCGGGAATCGGAGACCCAGTACTTC. This codes for CASSISPRESETQYF. The V and J genes are TRBV19 and TRBJ2-5, with D possibly being TRBD2 (5 bases). The CDR3 sequence is 15 residues long. CDR1 is LNHDA, CDR2 SQIVND, per germline (reference sequence). Trimming took 2 bases from V and 5 from J, leaving 15 bases between them.